Listed below are T cell receptor beta chains from one sample, sequenced in a study of T cells in Graves' hyperthyroidism and ophthalmopathy. TCRdb recomputed calls from the multiplex PCR reads with MiXCR, one row per CDR3 protein. The table includes almost 600,000 distinct CDR3 sequences, 11% to 15% detected once. Source material: blood. These receptors came from a woman aged 25 to 39 with Graves' hyperthyroidism that later progressed to Graves' ophthalmopathy. The CDR3 runs from the conserved cysteine through the conserved F or W.

cdr3_length j_call v_call cdr3_aa
14 TRBJ1-4 TRBV3-1 CASSHRTDQGKLFF
15 TRBJ2-1 TRBV2 CASRGSVADYNEQFF
12 TRBJ2-7 TRBV6-1 CASSPPSNEQYF
14 TRBJ1-1 TRBV19 CASRRLVVDTEAFF
12 TRBJ1-1 TRBV20-1 CSATGLYTEAFF
15 TRBJ2-3 TRBV6-2/TRBV6-3 CASSSDFRGTDTQYF
13 TRBJ2-7 TRBV6-5 CASGYAGDYEQYF
17 TRBJ2-4 TRBV6-2/TRBV6-3 CASSYSGRGVAKNIQYF
16 TRBJ2-7 TRBV7-2 CASSLISSGAGYEQYF
14 TRBJ1-5 TRBV30 CAWRSQVSNQPQHF
10 TRBJ2-1 TRBV20-1 CSSPINEQFF